This T cell receptor beta chain was found in a study of cytotoxic CD8 clonotypes in ibrutinib-treated CLL. Study-wide findings and caveats: Clonality went up at the time of ibrutinib response, stayed stable in sustained remission, and later dropped back toward its baseline level at progression.

As to this clone: What it recognizes is unknown.

The CDR3 totals 14 residues. Germline CDR1 and CDR2: SGHAT and FQNNGV. V was trimmed by 5 bases and J by 2 bases, leaving 10 bases between them. The data were produced by immunoSEQ multiplex PCR, yet TCRdb's version contains in-frame clones alone and is incomplete. There are roughly 15,000 clones in the sample; over 70% occur only once, and over 15% lies in the top ten. The J gene is TRBJ1-3, the V gene TRBV11-2; tentative D call: TRBD1 (6 bases). The sample consisted of PBMCs, taken before ibrutinib treatment. The TCR was taken from a human donor with chronic lymphocytic leukemia. This chain's CDR3 is CASSKGGTGNTIYF. The CDR3, as DNA: TGTGCCAGCAGCAAAGGGGGAACTGGAAACACCATATATTTT.